The source of this T cell receptor (beta chain) is a study of siplizumab effects on memory and regulatory T cells. Germline V gene sequence: CDR1 MDHEN, CDR2 SYDVKM. The CDR3 is 13 amino acids. V dropped 5 bases and J dropped 8; count of bases not matched to a gene: 6. The method was immunoSEQ multiplex PCR; TCRdb's version includes in-frame clones alone and lacks a portion of them. The profile shows 120,000 or so clones, more than 90% of them singletons. The TCR sequence derives from a human donor in good health. V is TRBV28 and J is TRBJ1-1; the match to TRBD1 covers 9 bases. Sequencing was performed on CD4+ T cells sorted from blood. Here the CDR3 reads CASSRIGQGEAFF. The CDR3 DNA reads as TGTGCCAGCAGTCGAATAGGACAGGGGGAAGCTTTCTTT.